The 3 T cell receptor beta chains reported below all come from one sample, sequenced in a study of patients and donors after allogeneic stem cell transplantation. TCRdb passed the RT-PCR reads through MiXCR, listing each CDR3 protein once. The table has 98,000 or so distinct CDR3 sequences, about a third seen once; the top ten hold under 30%. Sample: blood, either unsorted or a sorted T cell fraction (not recorded which). The receptors derive from a human donor who was either an allogeneic HSCT recipient or a stem cell or donor lymphocyte infusion donor (not recorded which). It is not recorded whose cells these are; they may come from a transplant donor.

This clonotype was picked up a small number of times. The rearrangement uses TRBV20-1 and TRBJ1-1, with unresolved D. The germline gives CDR1 DFQATT, CDR2 SNEGSKA (reference sequence). The CDR3 loop spans 11 amino acids. The V end was cut by 3 bases, the J end by 6 bases, with 8 bases between. In DNA form, the CDR3 reads TGCAGTGCTAGTACGAAGGCTGAAGCTTTCTTT. It codes for CSASTKAEAFF.

The chain joins TRBV10-3 to TRBJ2-7; D may correspond to TRBD1 or TRBD2 (5 bases each). Germline V lookup: CDR1 ENHRY, CDR2 SYGVKD. The CDR3 sequence is 13 residues long. The V end lost 5 bases, the J end lost 2 bases, and 10 bases lay between the germline ends. The CDR3 DNA reads as TGTGCCATCAGTTGGGACCGAACCTACGAGCAGTACTTC. It codes for CAISWDRTYEQYF.

This clonotype was recorded a few times. The V and J genes are TRBV28 and TRBJ1-2, with 7 bases that match TRBD1. This CDR3 comprises 15 residues. Germline V gene sequence: CDR1 MDHEN, CDR2 SYDVKM. J was trimmed by 2 bases and V by 6 bases; bases with no gene match: 9. The CDR3 region has the DNA TGTGCCAGCAGCCGGTGGGACAGAGAGAACTATGGCTACACCTTC. It codes for CASSRWDRENYGYTF.